The T cell receptor (beta chain) described here comes from a study of T cells in Graves' hyperthyroidism and ophthalmopathy. Patients showing uncontrolled infection, other autoimmune disease, pregnancy or lactation were ineligible. This clonotype turned up a few times. TCR beta CDR3 sequences were amplified from RNA transcripts. The TCR CDR3 was amplified in a first-round RT-PCR using the HTBI primer set. TCRdb processed the multiplex PCR reads anew with MiXCR; each CDR3 protein has one entry. This table holds over 250,000 distinct CDR3 sequences, around 13% found once. The CDR3 sequence is 18 residues long. The V and J ends lost 3 bases and 3 bases, in that order; junction bases with no gene match: 10. Germline V lookup: CDR1 SGHVS, CDR2 FQNEAQ.

The receptor comes from a woman between 40 and 50 years old with Graves' ophthalmopathy. The sample taken for sequencing was blood. The chain couples TRBV7-8 to TRBJ2-1; 11 nucleotides align to TRBD2. The DNA for the CDR3 is TGTGCCAGCAGCTTCCTTAGTCTAGCGGGAGGCCTCTACAATGAGCAGTTCTTC. As protein: CASSFLSLAGGLYNEQFF.